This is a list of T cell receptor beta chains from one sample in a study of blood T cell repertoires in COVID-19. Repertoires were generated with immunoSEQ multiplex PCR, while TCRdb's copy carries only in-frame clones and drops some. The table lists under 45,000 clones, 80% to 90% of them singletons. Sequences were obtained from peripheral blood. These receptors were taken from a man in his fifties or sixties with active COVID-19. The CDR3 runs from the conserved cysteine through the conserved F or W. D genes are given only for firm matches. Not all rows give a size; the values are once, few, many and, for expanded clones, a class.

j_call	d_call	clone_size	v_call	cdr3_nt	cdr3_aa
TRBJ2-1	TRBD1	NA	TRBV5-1	TGCGCCAGCAGCCTAGGACAGGGGGGTATTGAGCAGTTCTTC	CASSLGQGGIEQFF
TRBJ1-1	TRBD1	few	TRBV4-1	TGCGCCAGCAGCCTCCTCATGAGACAAATGGACAGGGAAGCTTTCTTT	CASSLLMRQMDREAFF
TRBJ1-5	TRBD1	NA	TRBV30	TGTGCCTGGGCCGGGACAGGTAGCAATCAGCCCCAGCATTTT	CAWAGTGSNQPQHF
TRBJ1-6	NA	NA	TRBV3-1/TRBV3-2	TGTGCCAGCAGCCAAGATCCCCGACTGGCGAGCTCCTATAATTCACCCCTCCACTTT	CASSQDPRLASSYNSPLHF
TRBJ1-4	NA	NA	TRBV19	TGTGCCAGTAGTACCCTTCGGGGGGGGAGAAATGAAAAACTGTTTTTT	CASSTLRGGRNEKLFF
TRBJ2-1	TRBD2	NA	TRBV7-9	TGTGCCAGCAGCCTAGGACTAGCGGCCTACAATGAGCAGTTCTTC	CASSLGLAAYNEQFF
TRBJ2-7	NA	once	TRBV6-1	TGTGCCAGCAGTGAACGGGCGGGGGCGGCCTACGAGCAGTACTTC	CASSERAGAAYEQYF
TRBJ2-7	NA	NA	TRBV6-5	TGTGCCGGACACCGATATACTAGCAACGAGCAGTACTTC	CAGHRYTSNEQYF
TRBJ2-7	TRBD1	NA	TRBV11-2	TGTGCCAGCAGCTTAAGAGGGGACAGGGGGTTTAACGAGCAGTACTTC	CASSLRGDRGFNEQYF
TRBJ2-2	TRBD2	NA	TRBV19	TGTGCCAGTACCCCTGAGAGTAGCGGGAGGGCCAACACCGGGGAGCTGTTTTTT	CASTPESSGRANTGELFF
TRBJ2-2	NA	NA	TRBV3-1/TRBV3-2	TGTGCCAGCAGCCAAGGTGTGGGAGTTAACACCGGGGAGCTGTTTTTT	CASSQGVGVNTGELFF
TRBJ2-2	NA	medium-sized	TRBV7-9	TGTGCCAGCAGTCACGGAGGGGGCTCGACCGGGGAGCTGTTTTTT	CASSHGGGSTGELFF
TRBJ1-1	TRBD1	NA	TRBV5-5	TGTGCCAGCAGCTTGGGGGGACAGGGCCCCACTGAAGCTTTCTTT	CASSLGGQGPTEAFF
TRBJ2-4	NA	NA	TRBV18	TGTGCCAGCTCACCACGGGCCCGGGACACCTCCGAAAACATTCAGTACTTC	CASSPRARDTSENIQYF
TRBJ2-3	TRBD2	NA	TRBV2	TGTGCCAGCAGTGATCTAGCGGGAGGGTGGACAGATACGCAGTATTTT	CASSDLAGGWTDTQYF
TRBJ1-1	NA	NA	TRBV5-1	TGCGCCAGCAGCTTGGTACAGCAGAACACTGAAGCTTTCTTT	CASSLVQQNTEAFF
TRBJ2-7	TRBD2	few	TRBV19	TGTGCCAGTAGTCCGGGACTAGTCTACGAGCAGTACTTC	CASSPGLVYEQYF
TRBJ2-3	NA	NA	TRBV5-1	TGCGCCAGCAGCTTGGGGAGGGGTCTAGCCCAAAGCACAGATACGCAGTATTTT	CASSLGRGLAQSTDTQYF
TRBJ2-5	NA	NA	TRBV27	TGTGCCAGCAGTTTTCGGGGGGGACAGGGTTGGTCGGGACAAGAGACCCAGTACTTC	CASSFRGGQGWSGQETQYF
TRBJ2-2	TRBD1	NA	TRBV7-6	TGTGCCAGCAGCTCGTACGGGACAGGGGGCGCGAGCGGGGAGCTGTTTTTT	CASSSYGTGGASGELFF
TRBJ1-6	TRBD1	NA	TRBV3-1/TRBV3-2	TGTGCCAGCAGCCATGGGACAGCCAGCTCCTATAATTCACCCCTCCACTTT	CASSHGTASSYNSPLHF
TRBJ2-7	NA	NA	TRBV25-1	TGTGCCAGCAGCCGTACGGGGGAGCAGTACTTC	CASSRTGEQYF
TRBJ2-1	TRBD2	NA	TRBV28	TGTGCCAGCAGTTCCGTAACTAGCGGGAGGCCGGGGGGTGAGCAGTTCTTC	CASSSVTSGRPGGEQFF
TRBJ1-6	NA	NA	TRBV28	TGTGCCAGCAGTTTATTACAGGGTAATTCACCCCTCCACTTT	CASSLLQGNSPLHF
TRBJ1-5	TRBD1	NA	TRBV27	TGTGCCAGCAGCAGACAGGGGGCGAGCAATCAGCCCCAGCATTTT	CASSRQGASNQPQHF
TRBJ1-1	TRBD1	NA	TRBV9	TGTGCCAGCAGCGTCTCGACAGGGGGCCTGGGGGCTTTCTTT	CASSVSTGGLGAFF
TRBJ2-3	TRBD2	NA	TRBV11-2	TGTGCCAGCAGCCCGGGACTAGCGAGCACAGATACGCAGTATTTT	CASSPGLASTDTQYF
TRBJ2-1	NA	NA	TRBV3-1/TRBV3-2	TGTGCCAGCAGCCCTACCCGGGTCGGGGAGCAGTTCTTC	CASSPTRVGEQFF
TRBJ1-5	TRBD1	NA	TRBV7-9	TGTGCCAGCAGCACAGCTGCAGGGGGCGCCAATAGCAATCAGCCCCAGCATTTT	CASSTAAGGANSNQPQHF
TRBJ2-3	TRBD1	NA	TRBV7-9	TGTGCCAGCAGCCCCCCGACAGGGTCGGCGGCCGCCCTTACGCAGTATTTT	CASSPPTGSAAALTQYF
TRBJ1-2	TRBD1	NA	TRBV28	TGTGCCAGCAACCCCCCCAGGGGGCGCGGTAACTATGGCTACACCTTC	CASNPPRGRGNYGYTF
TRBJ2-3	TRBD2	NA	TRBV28	TGTGCCAGCAGCCCAGGACTAGCGGGAGTCGCAGATACGCAGTATTTT	CASSPGLAGVADTQYF
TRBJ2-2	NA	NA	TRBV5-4	TGTGCCAGCAGCTTGTCTAGCGTCGGGGTCGGGGAGCTGTTTTTT	CASSLSSVGVGELFF
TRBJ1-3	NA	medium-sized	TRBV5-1	TGCGCCAGCAGCTTGGTTAGTGGAAACACCATATATTTT	CASSLVSGNTIYF
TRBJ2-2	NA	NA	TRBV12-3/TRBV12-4	TGTGCCAGCCGTATGGGGGCCACCGGGGAGCTGTTTTTT	CASRMGATGELFF
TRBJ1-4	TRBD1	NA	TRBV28	TGTGCCAGCAGTTTGGCCGGGACAGGGGATGAAAAACTGTTTTTT	CASSLAGTGDEKLFF
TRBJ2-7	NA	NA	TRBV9	TGTGCCAGCAGCGTAGCGGAGGGGAGCTACGAGCAGTACTTC	CASSVAEGSYEQYF
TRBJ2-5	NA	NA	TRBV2	TGTGCCAGCAGATACAGGGCGCCGGAGACCCAGTACTTC	CASRYRAPETQYF
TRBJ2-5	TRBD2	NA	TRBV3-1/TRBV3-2	TGTGCCAGCAGCCAAGGACTAGCGGGGGGGAATCTCCAAGAGACCCAGTACTTC	CASSQGLAGGNLQETQYF
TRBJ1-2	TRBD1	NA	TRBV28	TGTGCCAGCAGTTTTTTGACCCGGGACAGCTATTATGGCTACACCTTC	CASSFLTRDSYYGYTF
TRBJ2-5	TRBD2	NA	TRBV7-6	TGTGCCAGCAGCTCCAGGACTAGCGGGAGGGTGGGAGTTCGAGAGACCCAGTACTTC	CASSSRTSGRVGVRETQYF
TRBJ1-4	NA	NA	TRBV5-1	TGCGCCAGCAATGACGGACAGATTAATGAAAAACTGTTTTTT	CASNDGQINEKLFF
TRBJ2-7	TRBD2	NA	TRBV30	TGTGCCTGGAGTGTAGGGGTTAGCGGGGCCTACGAGCAGTACTTC	CAWSVGVSGAYEQYF
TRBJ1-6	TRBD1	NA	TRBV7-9	TGTGCCAGCAGCTTTGGACAGGGCAATTCACCCCTCCACTTT	CASSFGQGNSPLHF
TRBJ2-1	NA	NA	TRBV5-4	TGTGCCAGCAGCTTCCTACAGGGATCTTACAATGAGCAGTTCTTC	CASSFLQGSYNEQFF
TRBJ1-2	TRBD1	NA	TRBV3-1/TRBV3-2	TGTGCCAGCAGCTTAGGACAGGCCGACTACTATGGCTACACCTTC	CASSLGQADYYGYTF
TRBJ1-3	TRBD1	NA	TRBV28	TGTGCCACCGGAACAGGGGGGATAAACACCATATATTTT	CATGTGGINTIYF
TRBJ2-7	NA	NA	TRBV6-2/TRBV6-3	TGTGCCAGCAGTTACTCGAGCAGGAACTACGAGCAGTACTTC	CASSYSSRNYEQYF
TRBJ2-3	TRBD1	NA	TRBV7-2	TGTGCCAGCAGCTTAGGAGGACAGGGTGTGCGGGGCGATACGCAGTATTTT	CASSLGGQGVRGDTQYF